This T cell receptor (beta chain) was found in a study of neoadjuvant anti-PD-1 for oral cavity cancer. Study-wide context: Most patients had three to four biweekly doses of 3 mg/kg nivolumab before resection. Study findings and constraints: Each response group had just a few patients in TCR analyses.

PBMC libraries mostly used about 500 ng of input genomic DNA, with six replicates per sample. Some clones are missing from TCRdb's copy, which holds only in-frame ones; the method was immunoSEQ multiplex PCR. The sample holds about 14,000 clones, roughly two thirds seen once. The CDR3 totals 15 residues. The germline V and J ends were trimmed by 3 bases and 5 bases, with 16 bases remaining between them. Germline CDR1 is KGHSH and CDR2 is LQKENI. Comment on this clone: Its antigen is undetermined.

The sequence derives from a person aged 40 to 85 with oral cavity squamous cell carcinoma. This sample comprised PBMCs, obtained before nivolumab (anti-PD-1) treatment. The genes are TRBV18 and TRBJ1-1, with D perhaps matching TRBD1 (6 bases). The CDR3 reads CASSPGGSAGTEAFF. The CDR3 DNA sequence: TGTGCCAGCTCACCGGGGGGCTCTGCAGGGACTGAAGCTTTCTTT.